This T cell receptor beta chain was sequenced during a study of T cell responses to AZD1222 COVID-19 vaccine. The trim removed 2 bases at V and 2 bases at J, leaving 13 bases unmatched. The CDR3 runs 18 residues. Germline lookup yields CDR1 MGHDK and CDR2 SYGVNS. Data came from immunoSEQ multiplex PCR; TCRdb stores just in-frame clones and leaves some out. The data show more than 110,000 clones, roughly 91% seen once. The clonotype comes from an adult in good health. The rearrangement links TRBV25-1 to TRBJ2-7; 9 bases fit TRBD2. The starting material was peripheral blood, obtained on day 0 of AZD1222 vaccination. In nucleotides, the CDR3 is TGTGCCAGCAGTGAAAGATGGAACCTAGGCGGGGGGGCCTACGAGCAGTACTTC. Amino acids: CASSERWNLGGGAYEQYF.